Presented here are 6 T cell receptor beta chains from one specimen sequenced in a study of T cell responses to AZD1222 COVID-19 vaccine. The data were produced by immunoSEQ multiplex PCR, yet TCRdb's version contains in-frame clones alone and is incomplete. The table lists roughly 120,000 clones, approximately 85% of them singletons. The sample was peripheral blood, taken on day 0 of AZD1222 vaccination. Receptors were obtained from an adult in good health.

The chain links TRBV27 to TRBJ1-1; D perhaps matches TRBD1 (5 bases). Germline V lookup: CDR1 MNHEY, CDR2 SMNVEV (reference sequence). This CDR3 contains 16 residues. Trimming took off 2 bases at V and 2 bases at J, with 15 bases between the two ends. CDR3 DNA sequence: TGTGCCAGCAGTTTAGACGGGGGAAGCACTAACACTGAAGCTTTCTTT. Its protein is CASSLDGGSTNTEAFF.

CDR3 region: CASSIGGGNTEAFF. Written as DNA, the CDR3 is TGTGCCAGTAGTATTGGGGGCGGAAACACTGAAGCTTTCTTT. The V call is TRBV19, the J call TRBJ1-1; TRBD1 is a possible D gene (6 bases). The CDR3 sequence is 14 residues long. CDR1 and CDR2 from the germline V gene are LNHDA and SQIVND (reference sequence). Trimming took 3 bases from V and 2 from J, leaving 10 bases between them.

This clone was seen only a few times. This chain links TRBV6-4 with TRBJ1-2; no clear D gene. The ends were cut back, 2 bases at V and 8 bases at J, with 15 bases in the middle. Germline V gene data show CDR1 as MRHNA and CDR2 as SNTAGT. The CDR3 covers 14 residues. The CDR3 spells CASSDLPEGGGYTF. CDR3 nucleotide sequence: TGTGCCAGCAGTGACCTGCCCGAGGGAGGGGGCTACACCTTC.

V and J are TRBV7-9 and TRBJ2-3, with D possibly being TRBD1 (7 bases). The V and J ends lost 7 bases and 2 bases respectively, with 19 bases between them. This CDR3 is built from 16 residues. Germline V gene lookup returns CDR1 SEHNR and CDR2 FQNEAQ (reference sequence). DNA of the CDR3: TGTGCCAGCACCCAGGGGGGCGTCGGGTCCACAGATACGCAGTATTTT. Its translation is CASTQGGVGSTDTQYF.

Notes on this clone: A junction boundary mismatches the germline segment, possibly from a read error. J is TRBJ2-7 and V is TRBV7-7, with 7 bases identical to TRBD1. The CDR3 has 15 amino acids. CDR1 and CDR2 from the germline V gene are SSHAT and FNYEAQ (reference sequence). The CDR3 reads CASSTQDRLAYEQYF. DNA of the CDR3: TGTGCTAGCAGCACCCAGGACAGGCTAGCCTACGAGCAGTACTTC.

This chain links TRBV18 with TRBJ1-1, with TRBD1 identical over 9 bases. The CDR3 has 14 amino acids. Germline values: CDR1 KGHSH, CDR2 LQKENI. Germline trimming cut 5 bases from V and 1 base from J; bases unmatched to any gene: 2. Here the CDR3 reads CASSTGGPNTEAFF. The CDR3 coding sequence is TGTGCCAGCTCAACAGGGGGCCCGAACACTGAAGCTTTCTTT.